This TCR beta chain was observed in a study of T cells expressing NK-cell markers. Findings and caveats of the study: HCMV specificity of the expanded NKG2C+ T cell clones stayed unclear.

Germline CDR1 is LNHDA and CDR2 is SQIVND (reference sequence). The CDR3 is made up of 13 amino acids. Comment on this clonotype: Antigen specificity is unknown.

With the 5' RACE reads reprocessed, TCRdb shows one record per CDR3 protein and no DNA. The sample table includes about 450,000 distinct CDR3 sequences. The chain is built from TRBV19 and TRBJ2-1. Source material: blood T cells: a sorted CD56 or NKG2C T cell subset, CD4+ or CD8+ T cells, or bulk PBMC T cells (not recorded which). The sequence was obtained from a woman aged 18 to 75 in good health. CDR3 loop: CASSISSTTEQFF.